The 2 T cell receptor beta chains below come from one sample, sequenced in a study of blood T cell repertoires in COVID-19. Repertoires were generated with immunoSEQ multiplex PCR, while TCRdb's copy carries only in-frame clones and drops some. The sample includes about 230,000 clones, approximately 85% of them seen just once. Sequencing was done on a sample of peripheral blood. The receptor source for this set is a man aged 50-59 years with COVID-19, enrolled during active disease.

The chain carries TRBV3-1 (or the pseudogene TRBV3-2) and TRBJ1-5, with TRBD1 as a possible D gene (5 bases). The CDR3 sequence is 14 residues long. The germline V gene encodes CDR1 LGHDT and CDR2 YNNKEL (reference sequence). Trimming took 3 bases from V and 5 from J, leaving 11 bases between them. CDR3 loop: CASSHHGGDQPQHF. The CDR3 bases are TGTGCCAGCAGCCACCACGGGGGGGATCAGCCCCAGCATTTT.

CDR3 residues: CASSDGNRGMAFF. CDR3 bases: TGTGCCAGCAGTGATGGTAACAGGGGGATGGCTTTCTTT. The gene calls are TRBV6-1 and TRBJ1-1, with 8 bases aligning to TRBD1. V trimming: 3 bases; J trimming: 11 bases; junction bases outside the gene matches: 8. There are 13 residues in the CDR3. CDR1 MNHNS and CDR2 SASEGT come from the germline V gene.